The clone carrying this T cell receptor beta chain has at least ten counts. The antigen is undetermined. This entry is derived from a study of response to subunit inactivated influenza vaccine. Overall study findings and caveats: The authors put forward the suggestion that each seasonal influenza vaccination may bring in only a limited number of new T cells.

Germline V gene data show CDR1 as LGHNA and CDR2 as YSLEER. The CDR3 runs 16 residues. With 4 bases removed from V and 1 base from J, the gap between germline ends came to 16 bases. A single record per CDR3 protein comes from TCRdb applying MiXCR to the RT-PCR reads. This sample has 490,000 or so distinct CDR3 sequences, with 7.5% to 8.5% found just once. The receptor was isolated from a man aged 45 to 75 who received an inactivated influenza vaccine. The chain joins TRBV4-3 to TRBJ1-2; D possibly corresponds to TRBD1 (5 bases). Here the sequenced sample was PBMCs from blood, taken less than 30 months after vaccination. This chain's CDR3 is CASSPSGTAFNYGYTF. The CDR3 DNA reads TGCGCCAGCAGCCCCTCCGGGACCGCATTTAACTATGGCTACACCTTC.